A single sample gave rise to the 14 T cell receptor beta chains below, sequenced in a study of monozygotic twins with inflammatory bowel disease. Using the 5' RACE reads, TCRdb records one entry per CDR3 protein without DNA. Its clone listing holds 330,000 or so distinct CDR3 sequences. Sequenced material: blood. These receptors all come from a human donor with ulcerative colitis or Crohn's disease, or a healthy co-twin of an affected twin (not recorded which).

The chain carries TRBV4-1 and TRBJ2-5. Germline V lookup: CDR1 MGHRA, CDR2 YSYEKL. The CDR3 is made up of 11 amino acids. Here the CDR3 reads CASSQVGAQYF.

The V call is TRBV2, the J call TRBJ2-3; the TRBD2 assignment by TCRdb is unverifiable without DNA. This CDR3 is 15 amino acids long. The germline V gene has CDR1 SNHLY and CDR2 FYNNEI. CDR3 sequence: CASSGLGEGTDTQYF.

V and J are TRBV5-1 and TRBJ2-3; no DNA is available, so the TRBD2 call from TCRdb remains unchecked. This CDR3 is 15 amino acids long. Germline V lookup: CDR1 SGHRS, CDR2 YFSETQ. CDR3 sequence: CASSTGPPGPDTQYF.

The chain joins TRBV19 to TRBJ1-1. The CDR3 length is 13 residues. The V gene's germline CDR1 is LNHDA and CDR2 SQIVND (reference sequence). The CDR3 here is CASSINPGTEAFF.

The V and J genes are TRBV7-9 and TRBJ1-1. There are 13 residues in the CDR3. The germline V gene encodes CDR1 SEHNR and CDR2 FQNEAQ (reference sequence). The chain's CDR3 is CASSDRSGTEAFF.

The gene calls are TRBV6-1 and TRBJ1-6; TCRdb outputs TRBD1, but without DNA this stays unchecked. There are 16 residues in the CDR3. Germline values: CDR1 MNHNS, CDR2 SASEGT. The chain's CDR3 is CASSDAGGKDNSPLHF.

The chain is built from TRBV7-9 and TRBJ2-3. Per the germline V gene, CDR1 is SEHNR and CDR2 is FQNEAQ (reference sequence). The CDR3 is 15 amino acids. The CDR3 reads CASSHQLPSTDTQYF.

V is TRBV5-1 and J is TRBJ2-2; TCRdb reports TRBD2, a call that lacks DNA to check it against. The CDR3 has 16 residues. Looked up from germline, CDR1 is SGHRS and CDR2 is YFSETQ. The CDR3 loop reads CASSLFTSGNTGELFF.

This chain uses TRBV5-4 with TRBJ1-6; the D gene TCRdb calls, TRBD1, cannot be checked with no DNA. The CDR3 totals 15 residues. Germline assignment: CDR1 SGHNT and CDR2 YYREEE (reference sequence). The CDR3 protein is CASSQGITYNSPLHF.

This CDR3 is CAIHPTGLLDEQFF. V and J are TRBV7-9 and TRBJ2-1; TCRdb's D gene call, TRBD1, goes unchecked for lack of DNA. CDR3 length: 14 residues. In germline, CDR1 is SEHNR, CDR2 FQNEAQ (reference sequence).

This chain connects TRBV7-2 to TRBJ2-1; TCRdb reports TRBD2, a call that lacks DNA to check it against. CDR1 SGHTA and CDR2 FQGNSA come from the germline V gene. The CDR3 spans 15 residues. The CDR3 spells CASSLEAGGRNEQFF. Combining the CDR3 with reference TRBV7-2 and TRBJ2-1 gives the whole variable domain GAGVSQSPSNKVTEKGKDVELRCDPISGHTALYWYRQSLGQGLEFLIYFQGNSAPDKSGLPSDRFSAERTGGSVSTLTIQRTQQEDSAVYLCASSLEAGGRNEQFFGPGTRLTVL.

The rearrangement joins TRBV7-2 to TRBJ2-7; TCRdb selects TRBD2, and the lack of DNA leaves this call unchecked. The CDR3 length is 15 residues. Germline CDR1 reads SGHTA; CDR2 reads FQGNSA. The CDR3 sequence is CASSSEGRGRNEQYF.

This chain joins TRBV29-1 and TRBJ2-3. This CDR3 is 11 amino acids long. Germline V gene lookup returns CDR1 SQVTM and CDR2 ANQGSEA. CDR3: CSVAGTDTQYF.

This sequence joins TRBV5-1 and TRBJ2-2; the TCRdb D gene call, TRBD2, has no DNA to confirm it. Per the germline V gene, CDR1 is SGHRS and CDR2 is YFSETQ. This CDR3 has 14 amino acids. The CDR3 region is CASRGTFNTGELFF.